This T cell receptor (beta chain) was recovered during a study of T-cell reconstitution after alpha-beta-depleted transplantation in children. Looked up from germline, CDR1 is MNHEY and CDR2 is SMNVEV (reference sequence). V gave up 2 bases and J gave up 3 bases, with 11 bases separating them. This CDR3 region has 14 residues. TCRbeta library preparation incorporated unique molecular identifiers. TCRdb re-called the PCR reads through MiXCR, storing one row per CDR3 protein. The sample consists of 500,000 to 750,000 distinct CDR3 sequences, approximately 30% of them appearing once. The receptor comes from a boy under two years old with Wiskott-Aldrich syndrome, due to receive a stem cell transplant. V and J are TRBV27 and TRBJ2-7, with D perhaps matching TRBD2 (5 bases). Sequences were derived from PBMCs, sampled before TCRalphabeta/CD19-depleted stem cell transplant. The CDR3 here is CASSLGGYYYEQYF. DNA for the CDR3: TGTGCCAGCAGTTTAGGAGGATACTACTACGAGCAGTACTTC.